A single sample gave rise to the 11 T cell receptor beta chains below, sequenced in a study of T cell repertoires in cytomegalovirus infection. Their antigens are not known. TCRdb called the reads again in MiXCR, with one record for every CDR3 protein. The table lists fewer than 150,000 distinct CDR3 sequences, roughly 30% of them singletons. The sample was CD8+ T cells from cultured PBMCs, taken from culture after CMV antigen stimulation. These receptors came from a human donor in good health (CMV status not recorded). Some clones in this sample may be carry-over from other donors' samples.

This clonotype has only a few counts. This sequence joins TRBV12-3 or TRBV12-4 and TRBJ2-7; the D gene could be TRBD1 or TRBD2 (5 bases each). Trimming removed 6 bases from V and 3 bases from J, with 6 bases in between. There are 11 residues in the CDR3. The CDR3 spells CASRGVYEQYF. For the CDR3, the DNA is TGTGCCAGCAGGGGGGTCTACGAGCAGTACTTC.

This clonotype was seen many times. The chain is built from TRBV7-2 and TRBJ1-1; possibly TRBD1 for D (6 bases). CDR3 length: 14 residues. The V end lost 4 bases, the J end lost 5 bases, and 14 bases lay between the germline ends. Germline V gene sequence: CDR1 SGHTA, CDR2 FQGNSA. The CDR3 loop reads CASSSTGIGTEAFF. The CDR3 nucleotides read TGTGCCAGCAGCTCCACAGGGATCGGGACTGAAGCTTTCTTT.

Ten or more counts support this clonotype. The V call is TRBV7-9, the J call TRBJ2-6, with D tentatively TRBD1 (6 bases). CDR1 and CDR2 (germline): SEHNR, FQNEAQ (reference sequence). Deletions cut 5 bases from V and 2 bases from J, with 10 bases between. The CDR3 sequence is 15 residues long. The CDR3 DNA sequence: TGTGCCAGCAGCCCCCCAGGGGCTGGGGCCAACGTCCTGACTTTC. Protein sequence: CASSPPGAGANVLTF.

This chain joins TRBV29-1 and TRBJ1-5; D possibly corresponds to TRBD1 (6 bases). The CDR3 runs 13 residues. CDR1 and CDR2 from the germline V gene are SQVTM and ANQGSEA. Trimming removed 4 bases at V and 6 bases at J, with 13 bases between. CDR3 sequence reads: CSVGEGGGQPQHF. CDR3 coding DNA: TGCAGCGTTGGGGAGGGGGGGGGTCAGCCCCAGCATTTT.

This clonotype ranks as medium-sized. The CDR3 sequence is CASNPGQGFSEAFF. In DNA, the CDR3 is TGTGCCAGCAACCCGGGACAGGGGTTTTCTGAAGCTTTCTTT. The rearrangement links TRBV6-2 or TRBV6-3 to TRBJ1-1; TRBD1 aligns across 10 bases. Germline V gene data show CDR1 as MNHEY and CDR2 as SVGEGT. The CDR3 contains 14 residues. V gave up 7 bases and J gave up 6 bases; unmatched junction bases: 8.

The chain couples TRBV24-1 to TRBJ2-1; 7 nucleotides agree with TRBD2. The germline CDR1 and CDR2 sequences are KGHDR and SFDVKD. With 6 bases clipped from V and 5 bases from J, the junction kept 6 bases outside the gene matches. The CDR3 totals 14 residues. CDR3: CATSPSGDHNEQFF. CDR3 nucleotide sequence: TGTGCCACCAGTCCCAGCGGGGACCACAATGAGCAGTTCTTC.

This clonotype was seen only a few times. The chain recombines TRBV7-8 with TRBJ2-2, with TRBD1 matching over 8 bases. Germline V gives CDR1 SGHVS, CDR2 FQNEAQ. Trimming at V came to 10 bases and at J to 4 bases, leaving 5 bases not matched to a gene. The CDR3 is made up of 13 amino acids. CDR3 coding DNA: TGTGCCAACCAGGGGGCAATCACCGGGGAGCTGTTTTTT. Translated, it gives CANQGAITGELFF.

V gene TRBV7-2 combines with J gene TRBJ1-1; 7 positions match TRBD1. CDR3 size: 14 residues. The germline V gene encodes CDR1 SGHTA and CDR2 FQGNSA. Trimming removed 6 bases from V and 5 bases from J; junction bases left unmatched: 9. The CDR3 nucleotides read TGTGCCAGCAGGTTGAGACAGGGTAATACTGAAGCTTTCTTT. Residues: CASRLRQGNTEAFF.

This clonotype appeared a few times. The gene calls are TRBV7-9 and TRBJ1-2; TRBD1 matches at 9 bases. The germline CDR1 and CDR2 sequences are SEHNR and FQNEAQ (reference sequence). V lost 5 bases and J lost 6; bases outside the gene matches: 13. The CDR3 is 16 amino acids. The CDR3 is CASSPRQGEKFDGYTF. CDR3 sequence (DNA): TGTGCCAGCAGCCCGCGACAGGGGGAGAAGTTCGATGGCTACACCTTC.

This clonotype showed up just a few times. The rearrangement uses TRBV6-6 and TRBJ2-7; possible D gene TRBD1, 5 bases. Germline assignment: CDR1 MNHNY and CDR2 SVGAGI (reference sequence). V was trimmed by 3 bases and J by 6 bases, leaving 18 bases between them. The CDR3 extends over 15 amino acids. The CDR3 loop reads CASSYGQGHFLEQYF. CDR3 nucleotides: TGTGCCAGCAGTTATGGGCAGGGTCACTTCCTCGAGCAGTACTTC.

This clonotype was recorded a few times. CDR3 DNA sequence: TGTGCCAGCAGTTACGGGGGAGGGGTGCAAGAGACCCAGTACTTC. Encoded protein: CASSYGGGVQETQYF. The rearrangement links TRBV6-5 to TRBJ2-5; 7 positions match TRBD2. Per germline, CDR1 MNHEY and CDR2 SVGAGI. This CDR3 comprises 15 residues. The junction had 5 bases not matched to a gene; V was cut back by 2 bases and J by 2 bases.